These 29 T cell receptor beta chains originate from one sample sequenced in a study of T cells in Graves' hyperthyroidism and ophthalmopathy. Researchers took RNA transcripts and amplified the TCR beta CDR3 regions from them. First-round RT-PCR with HTBI primers amplified the TCR CDR3 region. TCRdb itself ran the multiplex PCR reads through MiXCR, one entry per CDR3 protein. The table includes a few hundred thousand distinct CDR3 sequences, about 45% detected once. Specimen: peripheral blood or thyroid tissue (not recorded which). The receptors were gathered from an adult woman with Graves' disease, either hyperthyroidism or ophthalmopathy (not recorded which).

The chain carries TRBV7-6 and TRBJ2-5; the D call may be TRBD1 or TRBD2 (5 bases each). The V end was cut by 5 bases, the J end by 1 base, with 17 bases between. Germline V gene lookup returns CDR1 SGHVS and CDR2 FNYEAQ. This CDR3 contains 16 residues. The CDR3 sequence is CASSILGRNVQETQYF. CDR3 DNA sequence: TGTGCCAGCAGCATCCTGGGACGAAACGTCCAAGAGACCCAGTACTTC.

This clonotype has a count of ten or more. The genes are TRBV6-6 and TRBJ1-2; D call uncertain. Germline CDR1 reads MNHNY; CDR2 reads SVGAGI (reference sequence). CDR3 size: 14 residues. Trimming shortened V by 6 bases and J by 3 bases, and 14 bases separated the two germline ends. CDR3 region: CASRRTGEHYGYTF. The CDR3 DNA sequence: TGTGCCAGCAGGCGGACTGGAGAGCACTATGGCTACACCTTC.

The chain joins TRBV9 to TRBJ2-2; weak D call: TRBD1 (5 bases). The CDR3 loop spans 14 amino acids. CDR1 and CDR2 from the germline V gene are SGDLS and YYNGEE. Trimming took off 0 bases at V and 4 bases at J, with 7 bases between the two ends. The CDR3 loop is CASSVDQGTGELFF. Written as DNA, the CDR3 is TGTGCCAGCAGCGTAGATCAGGGCACCGGGGAGCTGTTTTTT.

This chain links TRBV9 with TRBJ1-2; D not certain. Per the germline V gene, CDR1 is SGDLS and CDR2 is YYNGEE. Deletions cut 2 bases from V and 8 bases from J, with 10 bases between. CDR3 length: 12 amino acids. CDR3 nucleotide sequence: TGTGCCAGCAGCGTGGGGATTGGCGGCTACACCTTC. Translating it yields CASSVGIGGYTF.

This clonotype was recorded at least ten times. The chain employs TRBV2 and TRBJ2-2; D not resolved. Deletions cut 7 bases from V and 5 bases from J, with 11 bases between. Germline V gene lookup returns CDR1 SNHLY and CDR2 FYNNEI. The CDR3 covers 13 residues. CDR3 in DNA: TGTGCCAGCATGATATTTCGGACCGGGGAGCTGTTTTTT. It translates to CASMIFRTGELFF.

This clonotype was detected many times. V gene TRBV28 combines with J gene TRBJ1-5, with D unclear. Germline-derived CDR1 and CDR2 are MDHEN and SYDVKM. The CDR3 spans 13 residues. Trimming removed 7 bases at V and 6 bases at J, with 13 bases between. The CDR3 nucleotides are TGTGCCAGCACTTTTAGGACGGGTCAGCCCCAGCATTTT. Its translation: CASTFRTGQPQHF.

The rearrangement joins TRBV20-1 to TRBJ2-5, with D uncertain. V was cut by 3 bases and J by 1 base, with 6 bases left in between. This CDR3 comprises 12 residues. Germline V gene data show CDR1 as DFQATT and CDR2 as SNEGSKA (reference sequence). This CDR3 reads CSARGSQETQYF. The CDR3, as DNA: TGCAGTGCTAGGGGCTCCCAAGAGACCCAGTACTTC.

This clonotype has ten or more counts. This chain links TRBV10-3 with TRBJ2-5; 14 bases match TRBD2. Germline loops: CDR1 ENHRY, CDR2 SYGVKD. CDR3 length equals 14 residues. The CDR3 reads CASGTSGSEETQYF. The DNA of the CDR3 is TGTGCTTCCGGGACTAGCGGGAGTGAAGAGACCCAGTACTTC.

This clonotype turned up a few times. This rearrangement joins TRBV6-5 to TRBJ1-6, with 9 bases identical to TRBD1. The ends lost 0 bases at V and 0 bases at J; junction bases unmatched: 6. Germline CDR1 is MNHEY and CDR2 is SVGAGI. The CDR3 spans 19 residues. CDR3: CASSYSSQGASSYNSPLHF. CDR3 in DNA: TGTGCCAGCAGTTACTCATCACAGGGGGCGAGCTCCTATAATTCACCCCTCCACTTT.

The chain couples TRBV30 to TRBJ1-1; D is undetermined. Trimming removed 0 bases at V and 7 bases at J, with 6 bases between. Germline values: CDR1 GTSNPN, CDR2 SVGIG (reference sequence). The CDR3 contains 11 residues. The CDR3 region has the DNA TGTGCCTGGAGTGTACATGGTGAAGCTTTCTTT. Translating it yields CAWSVHGEAFF.

V is TRBV29-1 and J is TRBJ1-5; tentatively, D is TRBD1 (5 bases). The germline V and J ends were trimmed by 6 bases and 5 bases, with 14 bases remaining between them. Germline CDR1 is SQVTM and CDR2 is ANQGSEA. This CDR3 contains 13 residues. The CDR3 bases are TGCAGCGTCTCAGGGTATCAGGATCAGCCCCAGCATTTT. Translation gives CSVSGYQDQPQHF.

The chain couples TRBV2 to TRBJ1-6, with TRBD1 matching 9 bases. V lost 6 bases, J lost 8 bases, and 2 bases stayed unmatched. Germline CDR1 reads SNHLY; CDR2 reads FYNNEI. The CDR3 spans 13 residues. The CDR3 region has the DNA TGTGCCAGCAGGAGACAGGGGGATTCACCCCTCCACTTT. This translates into CASRRQGDSPLHF. Together with reference TRBV2 and TRBJ1-6, the CDR3 gives the full variable domain: EPEVTQTPSHQVTQMGQEVILRCVPISNHLYFYWYRQILGQKVEFLVSFYNNEISEKSEIFDDQFSVERPDGSNFTLKIRSTKLEDSAMYFCASRRQGDSPLHFGNGTRLTVT.

This clonotype was counted a few times. The chain carries TRBV7-2 and TRBJ1-4; D not certain. The V gene lost 2 bases and the J gene lost 0 bases, with 7 bases spanning the gap. This CDR3 contains 15 residues. Germline V gene sequence: CDR1 SGHTA, CDR2 FQGNSA. This CDR3 is CASSLQKTTNEKLFF. The CDR3 region has the DNA TGTGCCAGCAGCTTACAGAAGACAACTAATGAAAAACTGTTTTTT.

This chain connects TRBV7-9 to TRBJ2-7, with TRBD1 matching 10 bases. V was pared by 4 bases and J by 7 bases, with 10 bases of the junction left unmatched. The CDR3 runs to 15 residues. Germline values: CDR1 SEHNR, CDR2 FQNEAQ (reference sequence). CDR3 sequence (DNA): TGTGCCAGCAGCTCCCCGCCCGGGACAGGGGAAGAGCAGTACTTC. The encoded protein is CASSSPPGTGEEQYF.

This clonotype appeared many times. The V and J genes are TRBV5-1 and TRBJ1-1, with TRBD1 matching over 9 bases. CDR1 SGHRS and CDR2 YFSETQ come from the germline V gene. This CDR3 contains 15 residues. The ends lost 0 bases at V and 5 bases at J; junction bases unmatched: 5. CDR3 coding DNA: TGCGCCAGCAGCTTGGAGGACAGGGGAGGAACTGAAGCTTTCTTT. Its translation is CASSLEDRGGTEAFF.

V and J are TRBV29-1 and TRBJ2-7; D may be TRBD1 (6 bases). Germline lookup yields CDR1 SQVTM and CDR2 ANQGSEA. V lost 3 bases to trimming and J lost 4 bases, with 10 bases between them. CDR3 length: 12 residues. In DNA form, the CDR3 reads TGCAGCGTTGAGCTACAGGGATACGAGCAGTACTTC. Translation: CSVELQGYEQYF.

The J gene is TRBJ2-7, the V gene TRBV2, with TRBD2 as a possible D gene (5 bases). The CDR3 sequence is 13 residues long. The V end was cut by 11 bases, the J end by 2 bases, with 16 bases between. Germline assignment: CDR1 SNHLY and CDR2 FYNNEI. The CDR3 DNA is TGTGCCTCGACGCGAGCGGAACCCTACGAGCAGTACTTC. Translated, it gives CASTRAEPYEQYF.

The V call is TRBV29-1, the J call TRBJ1-2; D perhaps matches TRBD1 (5 bases). The V gene lost 1 base and the J gene lost 3 bases, with 9 bases spanning the gap. The CDR3 has 13 amino acids. Germline CDR1 and CDR2: SQVTM and ANQGSEA. In DNA, the CDR3 is TGCAGCGTTGAAGGAGGGGACGACTATGGCTACACCTTC. Protein: CSVEGGDDYGYTF.

The chain uses TRBV10-3 and TRBJ2-7; weak D call: TRBD1 (6 bases). V gave up 4 bases and J gave up 8 bases, with 21 bases separating them. The V gene's germline CDR1 is ENHRY and CDR2 SYGVKD. This CDR3 has 15 amino acids. In DNA, the CDR3 is TGTGCCATCAGTGGGCTTGGCCAGGGGAGTCGCAAGCAGTACTTC. This translates into CAISGLGQGSRKQYF.

About this clonotype itself: This clone may be a read error of a much larger clone one base away. The V and J genes are TRBV19 and TRBJ2-2; the D gene could be TRBD1 or TRBD2 (5 bases each). Per germline, CDR1 LNHDA and CDR2 SQIVND (reference sequence). This CDR3 has 15 residues. Trimming took off 5 bases at V and 1 base at J, with 11 bases between the two ends. The CDR3 bases are TGTGCCAGTAGTGTGAGGGGCAAGAACACCGGGGAGCTGTTTTTT. Translating gives CASSVRGKNTGELFF.

The chain is built from TRBV7-2 and TRBJ1-4; D may be TRBD1 (6 bases). Germline CDR1 is SGHTA and CDR2 is FQGNSA. V lost 4 bases and J 3 bases, leaving 15 bases between the germline ends. The CDR3 covers 16 residues. The CDR3 DNA sequence: TGTGCCAGCAGCTGGACAGCCCAGGGAGCTAATGAAAAACTGTTTTTT. Its protein product is CASSWTAQGANEKLFF.

This clonotype was seen just once. J is TRBJ2-5 and V is TRBV20-1, with 8 bases aligning to TRBD2. V trimming: 5 bases; J trimming: 4 bases; junction bases outside the gene matches: 9. This CDR3 is 14 amino acids long. Looked up from germline, CDR1 is DFQATT and CDR2 is SNEGSKA (reference sequence). CDR3 DNA: TGCAGTGCTTCAGGGGCGGGAGGTGGAGAGACCCAGTACTTC. As protein: CSASGAGGGETQYF.

This clonotype was recorded many times. The chain carries TRBV20-1 and TRBJ1-6; D is possibly TRBD1 (5 bases). V lost 1 base and J 0 bases, leaving 16 bases between the germline ends. Germline V CDR1 and CDR2: DFQATT, SNEGSKA (reference sequence). The CDR3 is 18 residues long. CDR3 sequence: CSARVPSSGSSYNSPLHF. DNA for the CDR3: TGCAGTGCTAGAGTTCCTTCCTCAGGGAGCTCCTATAATTCACCCCTCCACTTT.

The rearrangement uses TRBV6-5 and TRBJ2-5; no firm D call. The CDR3 runs 12 residues. Germline lookup yields CDR1 MNHEY and CDR2 SVGAGI. The germline V and J ends were trimmed by 8 bases and 7 bases, with 14 bases remaining between them. The CDR3 nucleotides are TGTGCCAGCGGGCAACCAAGAGTGACCCAGTACTTC. This sequence encodes CASGQPRVTQYF.

The gene calls are TRBV29-1 and TRBJ2-5; 7 bases align to TRBD2. Germline V CDR1 and CDR2: SQVTM, ANQGSEA. CDR3 size: 11 residues. Germline trimming cut 6 bases from V and 5 bases from J; bases unmatched to any gene: 3. CDR3 protein: CSVTSWETQYF. The CDR3 DNA follows: TGCAGCGTGACTAGCTGGGAGACCCAGTACTTC.

The chain uses TRBV10-1 and TRBJ2-5, with 8 bases matching TRBD2. This CDR3 region has 19 residues. The germline gives CDR1 WNHNN, CDR2 SYGVQD (reference sequence). With V trimmed by 6 bases and J by 5 bases, 23 bases remained unmatched. The CDR3 protein is CASSDLDGLAGTLWETQYF. The CDR3 bases are TGCGCCAGCAGCGACTTGGATGGGCTAGCGGGCACGTTGTGGGAGACCCAGTACTTC.

This clonotype was observed a handful of times. The rearrangement uses TRBV5-1 and TRBJ1-2; no firm D call. The V gene lost 2 bases and the J gene lost 2 bases, with 7 bases spanning the gap. CDR3 length equals 13 residues. The germline CDR1 and CDR2 sequences are SGHRS and YFSETQ. The CDR3 here is CASSFLGNYGYTF. In DNA, the CDR3 is TGCGCCAGCAGCTTTCTGGGGAACTATGGCTACACCTTC.

This clonotype was observed many times. The chain uses TRBV4-3 and TRBJ1-4, with TRBD1 matching over 9 bases. The V and J ends lost 4 bases and 10 bases, in that order; junction bases with no gene match: 13. The CDR3 runs to 16 residues. Germline CDR1 LGHNA, CDR2 YSLEER. This chain's CDR3 is CASSLDTGTGRRKLFF. The CDR3 bases are TGCGCCAGCAGCCTGGACACCGGGACAGGGCGGAGAAAACTGTTTTTT.

This clonotype was seen at least ten times. The chain has TRBV7-2 and TRBJ2-5, with 12 bases matching TRBD2. V lost 2 bases, J lost 4 bases, and 2 bases stayed unmatched. This CDR3 comprises 15 residues. CDR1 and CDR2 (germline): SGHTA, FQGNSA. CDR3 region: CASSLTTSGRETQYF. CDR3 DNA: TGTGCCAGCAGCTTAACGACTAGCGGGAGAGAGACCCAGTACTTC.